This T cell receptor (beta chain) was sequenced in a study of blood T cell repertoires in COVID-19 (dated by TCRdb to the early 2020s). Regarding the complete study: Samples from collaborators originated in the United States, Italy and Spain and spanned both the acute and convalescent phases of COVID-19. The material from the prospective study consisted of cDNA or gDNA derived from T cells, B-cell-depleted T cells, or PBMCs. Deeply sampled blood TCRbeta repertoires from subjects exposed to, actively infected with, or recovered from COVID-19 were included in the dataset. The repertoires were released in a freely available public database meant as a resource for research on the immune response to SARS-CoV-2. The samples were drawn from the first 160 participants of the ongoing ImmuneRACE study and from over a thousand subjects provided by 6 global collaborators. Nearly every sample came with metadata listing a de-identified subject ID, COVID-19 status, age in years and sex. Where HLA class I and class II types were available, the types were taken from metadata supplied by the sample provider, not from assay-based typing. The paper as a whole reports these results and caveats: Clinical and demographic metadata were provided uncurated, with the amount varying by source and participant.

Each collaborating institution followed its own protocols to collect whole blood in K2EDTA tubes. Collaborator samples were shipped for TCRbeta analysis as frozen whole blood, isolated PBMCs, or DNA extracted from either sample type. TCRbeta CDR3 regions were amplified from genomic DNA using the immunoSEQ Assay, a bias-controlled multiplex PCR. The source study handled its data this way. Nucleated cell counts per sample were estimated from amplification of reference gene primers within the assay. To quantify the absolute abundance of each unique TCRbeta CDR3 rearrangement, sequence reads were collapsed and filtered. Productive Simpson clonality was computed per sample as the square root of Simpson's diversity index over productive rearrangements. Not all clones reach the TCRdb copy of this immuneACCESS table, which keeps in-frame sequences only. Checked studies attribute under half of the gap to unresolved V genes and leave the rest unexplained. V and J calls and clone size follow that table, whereas D and trimming were derived from the DNA. Recorded for this sample are 95,000 to 150,000 clones; around 76% of them occurred a single time. Jointly, the top ten make up more than 5% of the sample.

The germline V gene (reference sequence) supplies CDR1 SEHNR and CDR2 FQNEAQ. The junction carries 6 bases between V and J, which are trimmed by 2 bases and 1 base respectively. From the cysteine up to the phenylalanine, the CDR3 has a length of 13 residues. Only the CDR3 DNA stays, 39 bases, in frame from base 1. As concerns this clone: Its specific antigen is unknown. Nothing much larger sits one base from this clone, and base qualities are not available.

The chain employs TRBV7-9 and TRBJ2-7, with the D gene too uncertain to name. This receptor was obtained from a man aged 55 to 70 with acute or convalescent COVID-19. Sequencing was performed on peripheral blood. The nucleotide sequence reads TGTGCCAGCAGCTTAAGCGAATCCTACGAGCAGTACTTC. This encodes CASSLSESYEQYF.